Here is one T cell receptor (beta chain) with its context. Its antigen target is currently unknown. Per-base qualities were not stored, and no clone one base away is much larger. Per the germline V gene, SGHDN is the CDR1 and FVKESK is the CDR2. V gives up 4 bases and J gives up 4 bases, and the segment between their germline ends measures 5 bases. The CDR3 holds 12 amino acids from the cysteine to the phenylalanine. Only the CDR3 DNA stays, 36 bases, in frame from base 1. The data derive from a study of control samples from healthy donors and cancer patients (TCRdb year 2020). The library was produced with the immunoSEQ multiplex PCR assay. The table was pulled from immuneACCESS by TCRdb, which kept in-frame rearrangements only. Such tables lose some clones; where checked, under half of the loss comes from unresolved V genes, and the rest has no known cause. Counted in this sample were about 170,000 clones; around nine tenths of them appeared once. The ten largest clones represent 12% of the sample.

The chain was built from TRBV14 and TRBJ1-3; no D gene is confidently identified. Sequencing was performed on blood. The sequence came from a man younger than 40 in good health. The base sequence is TGTGCCAGCAGCCTCACAGGAAACACCATATATTTT. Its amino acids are CASSLTGNTIYF.